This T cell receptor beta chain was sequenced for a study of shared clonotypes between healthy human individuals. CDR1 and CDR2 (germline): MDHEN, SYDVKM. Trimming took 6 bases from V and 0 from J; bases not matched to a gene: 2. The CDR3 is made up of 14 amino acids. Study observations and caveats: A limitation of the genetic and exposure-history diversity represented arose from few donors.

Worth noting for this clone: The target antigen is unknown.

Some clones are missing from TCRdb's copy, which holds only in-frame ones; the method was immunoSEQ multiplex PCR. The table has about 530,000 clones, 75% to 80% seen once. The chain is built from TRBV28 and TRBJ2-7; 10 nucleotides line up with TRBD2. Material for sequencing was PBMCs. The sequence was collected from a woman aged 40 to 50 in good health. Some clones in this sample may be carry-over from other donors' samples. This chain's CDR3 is CASRASGSSYEQYF. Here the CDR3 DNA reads TGTGCCAGCAGGGCTAGCGGGAGCTCCTACGAGCAGTACTTC.